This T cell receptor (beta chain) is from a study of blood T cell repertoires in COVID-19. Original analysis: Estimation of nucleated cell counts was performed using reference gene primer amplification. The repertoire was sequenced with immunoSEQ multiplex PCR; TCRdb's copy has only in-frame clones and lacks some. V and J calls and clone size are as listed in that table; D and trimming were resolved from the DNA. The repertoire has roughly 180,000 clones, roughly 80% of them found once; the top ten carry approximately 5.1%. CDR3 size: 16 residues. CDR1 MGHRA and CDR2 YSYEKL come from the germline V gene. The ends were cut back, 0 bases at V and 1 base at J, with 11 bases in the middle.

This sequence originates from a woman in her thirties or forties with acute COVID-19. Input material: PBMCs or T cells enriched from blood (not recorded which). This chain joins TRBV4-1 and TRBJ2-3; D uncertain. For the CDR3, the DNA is TGCGCCAGCAGCCAAGATCTTAGTGCTGGCACAGATACGCAGTATTTT. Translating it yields CASSQDLSAGTDTQYF.